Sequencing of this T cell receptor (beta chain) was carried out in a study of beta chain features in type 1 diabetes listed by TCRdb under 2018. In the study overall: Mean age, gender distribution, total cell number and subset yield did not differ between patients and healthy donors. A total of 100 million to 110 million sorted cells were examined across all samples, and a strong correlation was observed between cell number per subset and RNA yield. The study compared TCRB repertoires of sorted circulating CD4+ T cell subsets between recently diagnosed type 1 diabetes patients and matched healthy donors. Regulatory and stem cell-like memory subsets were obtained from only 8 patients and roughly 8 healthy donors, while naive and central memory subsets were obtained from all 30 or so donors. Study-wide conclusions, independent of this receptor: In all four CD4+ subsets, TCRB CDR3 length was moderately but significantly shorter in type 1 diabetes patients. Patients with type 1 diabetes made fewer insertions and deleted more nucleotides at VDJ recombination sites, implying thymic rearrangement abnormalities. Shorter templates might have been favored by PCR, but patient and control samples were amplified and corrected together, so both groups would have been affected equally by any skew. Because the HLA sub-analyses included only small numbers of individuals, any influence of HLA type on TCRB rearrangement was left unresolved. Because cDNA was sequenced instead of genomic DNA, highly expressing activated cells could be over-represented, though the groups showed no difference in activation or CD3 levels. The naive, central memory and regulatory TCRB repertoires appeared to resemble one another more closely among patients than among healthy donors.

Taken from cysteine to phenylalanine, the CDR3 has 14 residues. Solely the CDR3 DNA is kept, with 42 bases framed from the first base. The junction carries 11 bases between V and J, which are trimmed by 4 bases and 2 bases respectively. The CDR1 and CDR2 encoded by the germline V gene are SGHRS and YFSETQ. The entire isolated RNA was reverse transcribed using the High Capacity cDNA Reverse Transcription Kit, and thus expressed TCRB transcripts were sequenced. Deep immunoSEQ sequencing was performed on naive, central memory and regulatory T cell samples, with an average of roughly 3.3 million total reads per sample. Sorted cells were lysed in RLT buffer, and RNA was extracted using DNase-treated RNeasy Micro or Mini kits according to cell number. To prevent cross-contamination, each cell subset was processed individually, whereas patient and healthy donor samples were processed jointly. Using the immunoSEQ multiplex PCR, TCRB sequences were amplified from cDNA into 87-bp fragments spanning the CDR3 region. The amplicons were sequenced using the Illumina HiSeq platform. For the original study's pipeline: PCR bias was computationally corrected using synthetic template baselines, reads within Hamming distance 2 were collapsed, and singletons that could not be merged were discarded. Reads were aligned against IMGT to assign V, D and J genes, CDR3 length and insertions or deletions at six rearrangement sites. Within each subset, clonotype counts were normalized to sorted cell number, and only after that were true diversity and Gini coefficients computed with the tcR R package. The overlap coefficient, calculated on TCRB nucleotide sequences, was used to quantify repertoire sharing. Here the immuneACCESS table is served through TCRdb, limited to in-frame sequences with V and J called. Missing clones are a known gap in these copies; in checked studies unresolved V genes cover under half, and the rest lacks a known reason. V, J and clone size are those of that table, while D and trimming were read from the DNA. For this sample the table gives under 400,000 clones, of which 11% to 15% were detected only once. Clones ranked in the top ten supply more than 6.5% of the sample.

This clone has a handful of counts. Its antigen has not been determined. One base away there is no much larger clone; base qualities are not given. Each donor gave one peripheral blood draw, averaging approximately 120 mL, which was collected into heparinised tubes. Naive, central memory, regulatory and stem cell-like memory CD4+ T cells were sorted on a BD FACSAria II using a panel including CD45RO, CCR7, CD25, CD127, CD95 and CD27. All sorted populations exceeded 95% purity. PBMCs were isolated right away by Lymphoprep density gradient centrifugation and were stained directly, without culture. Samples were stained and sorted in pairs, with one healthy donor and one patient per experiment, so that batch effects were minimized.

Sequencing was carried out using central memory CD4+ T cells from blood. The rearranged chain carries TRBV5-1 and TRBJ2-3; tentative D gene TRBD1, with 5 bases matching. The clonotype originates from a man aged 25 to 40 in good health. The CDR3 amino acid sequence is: CASSPDGHTDTQYF. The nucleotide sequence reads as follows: TGCGCCAGCAGCCCGGATGGACACACAGATACGCAGTATTTT.